The source of this T cell receptor beta chain is a study of T-cell memory formation after mild COVID-19 (dated by TCRdb to about 2021). Background for the entire study: TCR sequence clusters from the two donors were largely donor specific. The cohort was made up of two young adult volunteers, one female and one male, who were previously healthy. T-cell clones expanding and contracting after mild COVID-19 in a couple of donors were tracked by longitudinal TCRalpha and TCRbeta repertoire sequencing. What the study reported, not specific to this receptor: Some responding clones were found in pre-infection memory, which suggests that pre-existing cross-reactive memory T cells took part in the SARS-CoV-2 response. From day 15 to 85, contracting clones showed balanced CD4/CD8 phenotypes, whereas a second wave of clones that expanded from day 15 to 37 leaned towards CD4+. Only two mild cases were covered in the study, and larger cohorts including severe cases with pre-infection samples were considered necessary. SARS-CoV-2 specificity was not confirmed for the second-wave clones peaking on day 37. Contracting CD4+ clones were located mainly in the CM and EM memory subsets, whereas CD8+ clones were found to be enriched in EMRA.

According to the germline V gene, CDR1 reads SGHTA and CDR2 reads FQGNSA. V is reduced by 1 base and J by 0 bases, leaving a spacing of 10 bases between them. The CDR3, cysteine through phenylalanine, is 17 amino acids long. The DNA shown is the 51-base CDR3, in frame from base 1. This clonotype was detected ten times or more. This receptor's antigen is unknown. Base qualities are not at hand, and no much larger clone is one base apart. The sequencer listed for this sample is Illumina NovaSeq 6000. Using 5'RACE with constant-segment primers, TCRalpha and TCRbeta cDNA libraries were constructed, with sample barcodes and unique molecular identifiers added in the process. RNA was extracted from every sample with Trizol reagent. Library amplification was performed in two PCR steps, and a second sample barcode and Illumina TruSeq adapters were introduced in the second step. Libraries were sequenced on an Illumina NovaSeq with 2 x 150 bp paired-end reads. The original pipeline was this. With migec v1.2.7, reads were demultiplexed and then collapsed into UMI-guided consensus sequences. Using mixcr v2.1.11, the UMI consensuses were aligned to TRA and TRB V and J templates and assembled into clonotypes. Expanded or contracted clonotypes were those called significant by both edgeR and NoisET, with noise models trained on biological replicates. For edgeR calls, a false discovery rate-adjusted p below 0.01 and a log2 fold-change threshold of 1 were applied. As an exploratory analysis of dynamics, max-normalized trajectories of the 1000 most abundant clonotypes were examined by PCA with hierarchical clustering. Each responding clone was given a CD4 or CD8 phenotype based on the CD4+ and CD8+ repertoires, which had been sequenced separately. TCRdb reprocessing: public reads trimmed at Q25 with fastp, clones called with MiXCR, in-frame beta chains kept. Each record represents a unique CDR3 protein, reported with the most common genes and DNA among its rows. These V and J calls rely on TCRdb rather than the paper's analysis. This sample holds 300,000 or so distinct CDR3 sequences; roughly 17% were observed only once. Clones ranked in the top ten supply approximately 25% of the sample.

PBMCs were isolated by Ficoll-Paque density gradient centrifugation. The rearrangement joined TRBV7-2 to TRBJ2-6, with TRBD1 perhaps the D gene, on 5 matching bases. Sequenced: PBMCs or a T cell subset sorted from them (not recorded which). The clonotype comes from a man between 18 and 35 years old who had mild COVID-19 (a few samples of this study predate the infection). The sample titles of this study are shuffled in the database, so cell type and time point are left out; the donor was told from shared clones. The sequenced DNA is TGTGCCAGCAGCTTAGTTACTGACAGCTCTGGGGCCAACGTCCTGACTTTC. The resulting protein is CASSLVTDSSGANVLTF.